Listed below are T cell receptor beta chains from one sample, sequenced in a study of preoperative IRX-2 immunotherapy in early breast cancer. The data were produced by immunoSEQ multiplex PCR, yet TCRdb's version contains in-frame clones alone and is incomplete. This sample has 15,000 to 25,000 clones, with over 80% found just once. The sequences come from lymph node tissue, collected after IRX-2 immunotherapy. These receptors originate from a human donor with breast cancer. The CDR3 runs from the conserved cysteine through the conserved F or W. A D gene is named only where the DNA matches it firmly. The size field is filled for only some rows; it gives once, few, many or a size class.

j_gene: TRBJ1-1
len: 14
v_gene: TRBV19
d_gene: -
abundance: -
CDR3nt: TGTGCCAGTAGTATAGCAGTAATGTACACTGAAGCTTTCTTT
CDR3aa: CASSIAVMYTEAFF

j_gene: TRBJ2-1
len: 15
v_gene: TRBV28
d_gene: TRBD2
abundance: -
CDR3nt: TGTGCCAGCAGTCCATCCGGGACTAGCGGTACCAAGCAGTTCTTC
CDR3aa: CASSPSGTSGTKQFF

j_gene: TRBJ1-2
len: 14
v_gene: TRBV19
d_gene: -
abundance: few
CDR3nt: TGTGCCAGTATCCCCCCAGGGAGGAACTATGGCTACACCTTC
CDR3aa: CASIPPGRNYGYTF

j_gene: TRBJ2-2
len: 15
v_gene: TRBV5-1
d_gene: TRBD2
abundance: -
CDR3nt: TGCGCCAGCAGCTTGGAGGCTAGCGGCCACGGGGAGCTGTTTTTT
CDR3aa: CASSLEASGHGELFF

j_gene: TRBJ1-1
len: 14
v_gene: TRBV19
d_gene: -
abundance: -
CDR3nt: TGTGCCAGTAGTAGCGTACAGGGAAACACTGAAGCTTTCTTT
CDR3aa: CASSSVQGNTEAFF

j_gene: TRBJ1-1
len: 14
v_gene: TRBV5-1
d_gene: TRBD1
abundance: -
CDR3nt: TGCGCCAGCAGCCGGGACAGAATGAACACTGAAGCTTTCTTT
CDR3aa: CASSRDRMNTEAFF

j_gene: TRBJ2-5
len: 14
v_gene: TRBV5-1
d_gene: -
abundance: -
CDR3nt: TGCGCCAGCAGCGGAGGAGTCCTCCAAGAGACCCAGTACTTC
CDR3aa: CASSGGVLQETQYF

j_gene: TRBJ1-5
len: 14
v_gene: TRBV18
d_gene: TRBD1
abundance: once
CDR3nt: TGTGCCAGCTCACGGGACAGCGAAAATCAGCCCCAGCATTTT
CDR3aa: CASSRDSENQPQHF

j_gene: TRBJ1-4
len: 14
v_gene: TRBV11-3
d_gene: -
abundance: medium-sized
CDR3nt: TGTGCCAGCAGCCTACAGGGTTCTAATGAAAAACTGTTTTTT
CDR3aa: CASSLQGSNEKLFF

j_gene: TRBJ1-4
len: 16
v_gene: TRBV25-1
d_gene: TRBD1
abundance: -
CDR3nt: TGTGCCAGCAGTGCCGAGGGGGGACAGGGTAATGAAAAACTGTTTTTT
CDR3aa: CASSAEGGQGNEKLFF

j_gene: TRBJ2-4
len: 14
v_gene: TRBV11-3
d_gene: TRBD1
abundance: -
CDR3nt: TGTGCCAGCAGCTTCGACAGGGTTGGAAACATTCAGTACTTC
CDR3aa: CASSFDRVGNIQYF

j_gene: TRBJ1-2
len: 12
v_gene: TRBV6-7
d_gene: -
abundance: -
CDR3nt: TGTGCCAGCAGTTACAGCGGCAGCCCTCAACTCTTC
CDR3aa: CASSYSGSPQLF

j_gene: TRBJ2-5
len: 15
v_gene: TRBV6-8
d_gene: -
abundance: once
CDR3nt: TGTGCCAGCAGTTACTCTACAGGGTTCCAAGAGACCCAGTACTTC
CDR3aa: CASSYSTGFQETQYF

j_gene: TRBJ2-6
len: 17
v_gene: TRBV7-7
d_gene: -
abundance: once
CDR3nt: TGTGCCAGCAGCTTTACAGGGACCATTTCTGGGGCCAACGTCCTGACTTTC
CDR3aa: CASSFTGTISGANVLTF

j_gene: TRBJ2-1
len: 16
v_gene: TRBV11-3
d_gene: TRBD2
abundance: -
CDR3nt: TGTGCCAGCAGCCCGAGACTAGCGGGGGGGCCAAATGAGCAGTTCTTC
CDR3aa: CASSPRLAGGPNEQFF

j_gene: TRBJ1-2
len: 13
v_gene: TRBV30
d_gene: -
abundance: -
CDR3nt: TGTGCCTGGAGCTTCCGGACGGACTATGGCTACACCTTC
CDR3aa: CAWSFRTDYGYTF

j_gene: TRBJ2-3
len: 14
v_gene: TRBV29-1
d_gene: TRBD2
abundance: -
CDR3nt: TGCAGCGATGGGACTAGCGGGAGGGGGGATACGCAGTATTTT
CDR3aa: CSDGTSGRGDTQYF